This T cell receptor beta chain derives from a study of radiation and T cells in renal cell carcinoma (dated by TCRdb to the early 2020s). For context, the study as a whole: The samples were obtained from a clinical trial, where primary renal cell carcinomas were treated with 15 Gy stereotactic body radiation therapy and then removed by nephrectomy 4 weeks afterward. In total, 50 to 60 samples, comprising 26 tumors and approximately 27 peripheral blood samples, were subjected to TCR beta sequencing. A total of about 4 million unique CDR3 nucleotide sequences, encoding 2.5 million to 3 million unique CDR3 amino acid sequences, were found across all 53 samples.

The label giving this sample's time point can be read as: blood 2 weeks post-SBRT. The meaning of the sample's treatment or condition label: 15 Gy SBRT to primary tumor, nephrectomy 4 weeks later. To follow tumor-enriched clonotypes, peripheral blood was collected serially from radiation-treated patients at baseline and again at 2 weeks and 4 weeks after SBRT. Renal cell carcinoma with clear cell pathology was present in all patients. The QIAamp DNA Blood Mini Kit (Qiagen) was used to prepare genomic DNA for TCR sequencing. The analyses included just those samples that passed every quality control check. There are 14 amino acids in the CDR3, from cysteine to phenylalanine inclusive. This entry keeps only the CDR3 DNA: 42 bases, framed from base 1. From the germline V gene, CDR1 is SGHAT and CDR2 is FQNNGV. The V and J ends are trimmed by 3 bases and 1 base, leaving 10 bases between them. TCR beta libraries were generated from genomic DNA with the immunoSEQ kit, following the manufacturer's recommendations. Library preparation used a first multiplex PCR with proprietary primers, then a second PCR adding unique barcodes, with bead cleanups after each round. Each sample batch included a kit-provided positive control reaction and a negative control reaction. The final libraries were assessed on an Agilent 4200 TapeStation D1000 ScreenTape, pooled by volume, and quantified by qPCR. Sequencing was performed on an Illumina NextSeq500 with a MidOutput 150-cycle cartridge, and 156 Read1 and 15 Index1 cycles were run with kit custom primers. The pooled library was loaded at 1.0 pM, with a roughly 19% PhiX control spiked in. The source study handled its data this way. Vendor-processed data were analyzed in R, and a clonotype was defined as all T cells sharing the same CDR3 nucleotide sequence. For clone abundance analyses, frequencies were normalized to the 10,000 most abundant clones per sample. Public T cell clones, which averaged fewer than five per sample, were removed prior to analysis. Tumor-enriched and baseline blood-enriched clonotypes were defined by at least a 32-fold difference in abundance between compartments. A beta-binomial differential abundance model was used to identify clonotypes that were expanded or contracted between blood time points. Similarity between tumor and blood repertoires was quantified using the Baroni-Urbani and Buser coefficient, and groups were compared with two-tailed Wilcoxon tests in R. TCRdb stores this immuneACCESS table with in-frame sequences only. Part of the clones is absent; in the studies checked, under half of the shortfall reflects unresolved V genes, and no reason is known for the rest. V and J calls and clone size are copied from that table; D and trimming were computed from the DNA. The sample has 160,000 or so clones on record, approximately 86% of them singletons. In total, the top ten clones hold 10% to 15% of the sample.

General study outcomes and caveats: An increase in top tumor clonotypes in blood was observed from baseline to 2 weeks post-radiation, followed by contraction by 4 weeks, which was taken to suggest transient expansion of tumor-resident clones. Because pretreatment tumor biopsies were not available, the baseline intratumoral presence of clonotypes could not be determined. Blood repertoire dynamics were not followed beyond 4 weeks after treatment. Because the trial had a single-armed design, the trial could not examine how radiation dose or scheduling affected the TCR repertoire.

Turning to this clone: Its antigen specificity is not known. No per-base quality is available; no much larger clone lies one base away.

The source material was blood, sampled from a patient whose treatment included radiotherapy and nephrectomy. The receptor's source is a woman in her forties or fifties with renal cell carcinoma. Recombination linked TRBV11-2 to TRBJ2-7, with the D gene call left open. In nucleotides, the sequence is TGTGCCAGCAGCTTCACTGTACTTTCCTACGAGCAGTACTTC. The translation is CASSFTVLSYEQYF.